These 20 T cell receptor beta chains were sequenced from one sample in a study of OX40 agonist ivuxolimab in advanced cancers. Sequencing was performed with immunoSEQ multiplex PCR; in TCRdb, only in-frame clones are kept and a portion is missing. The data show over 55,000 clones, around 89% seen once. The sequencing used CD4+ or CD8+ T cells sorted from blood, collected in a trial of the OX40 agonist ivuxolimab. These receptors all come from an adult with an advanced solid tumor such as melanoma, head and neck, liver or kidney cancer.

This clone was observed once. V usage is TRBV5-1 and J usage is TRBJ1-2; TRBD1 might be the D (6 bases). Trimming stripped 3 bases from V and 3 bases from J, with 12 bases between. In germline, CDR1 is SGHRS, CDR2 YFSETQ. The CDR3 length is 14 residues. CDR3 bases: TGCGCCAGCAGCTACAGGGTCAGTGACTATGGCTACACCTTC. It codes for CASSYRVSDYGYTF.

The chain links TRBV9 to TRBJ2-5, with unresolved D. Trimming removed 0 bases at V and 1 base at J, with 4 bases between. The CDR3 spans 13 residues. Germline-derived CDR1 and CDR2 are SGDLS and YYNGEE. The CDR3 DNA reads TGTGCCAGCAGCGTAGGACTCCAAGAGACCCAGTACTTC. Protein sequence: CASSVGLQETQYF.

The chain has TRBV28 and TRBJ2-7, with D maybe TRBD1 (5 bases). The CDR3 length is 16 residues. Germline V CDR1 and CDR2: MDHEN, SYDVKM. V lost 2 bases and J 4 bases, leaving 18 bases between the germline ends. CDR3 sequence: CASSLRRRTSFYEQYF. The CDR3 DNA reads as TGTGCCAGCAGTTTAAGGCGGCGGACAAGTTTTTACGAGCAGTACTTC.

By frequency in the sample, this clone is medium-sized. CDR3 DNA: TGTGCCACCTCCATTAAGGAAAAACTGTTTTTT. Translation gives CATSIKEKLFF. The chain has TRBV15 and TRBJ1-4; D is unclear. Germline lookup yields CDR1 LNHNV and CDR2 YYDKDF (reference sequence). V dropped 8 bases and J dropped 8 bases, with 9 bases sitting between them. The CDR3 runs 11 residues.

The chain couples TRBV28 to TRBJ2-3; 9 positions agree with TRBD2. CDR1 and CDR2 from the germline V gene are MDHEN and SYDVKM. The CDR3 spans 16 residues. J was trimmed by 6 bases and V by 2 bases; bases with no gene match: 9. CDR3 nucleotides: TGTGCCAGCAGTTTAGGGGTTAGCGGGGGATTCGATACGCAGTATTTT. Translation gives CASSLGVSGGFDTQYF. Full variable domain (outside the CDR3, taken from reference TRBV28 and TRBJ2-3): DVKVTQSSRYLVKRTGEKVFLECVQDMDHENMFWYRQDPGLGLRLIYFSYDVKMKEKGDIPEGYSVSREKKERFSLILESASTNQTSMYLCASSLGVSGGFDTQYFGPGTRLTVL.

This clone was recorded a few times. This sequence joins TRBV7-8 and TRBJ1-5, with 8 bases lining up with TRBD1. Germline V lookup: CDR1 SGHVS, CDR2 FQNEAQ. The V segment lost 0 bases and the J segment 9 bases; nucleotides outside the gene matches: 10. This CDR3 comprises 16 residues. CDR3 loop: CASSLARAGGSRPQHF. CDR3 nucleotides: TGTGCCAGCAGCTTAGCGCGGGCAGGGGGCTCTCGGCCCCAGCATTTT.

The chain carries TRBV7-8 and TRBJ2-2; possible D gene TRBD1, 6 bases. V gave up 0 bases and J gave up 4 bases, with 12 bases separating them. Germline values: CDR1 SGHVS, CDR2 FQNEAQ. The CDR3 spans 16 residues. The CDR3 DNA is TGTGCCAGCAGCTTAGCCATCGACAGGAGCACCGGGGAGCTGTTTTTT. This encodes CASSLAIDRSTGELFF. The full variable domain, its missing parts supplied by reference TRBV7-8 and TRBJ2-2, is GAGVSQSPRYKVAKRGQDVALRCDPISGHVSLFWYQQALGQGPEFLTYFQNEAQLDKSGLPSDRFFAERPEGSVSTLKIQRTQQEDSAVYLCASSLAIDRSTGELFFGEGSRLTVL.

This chain joins TRBV6-1 and TRBJ2-7; D might be TRBD1 (6 bases). The germline V and J ends were trimmed by 4 bases and 2 bases, with 12 bases remaining between them. The CDR3 runs to 14 residues. The V gene's germline CDR1 is MNHNS and CDR2 SASEGT. CDR3 nucleotide sequence: TGTGCCAGCAGTGTGACAGGAGCGACCTACGAGCAGTACTTC. It translates to CASSVTGATYEQYF.

J is TRBJ1-3 and V is TRBV7-2; D is ambiguous. CDR3 length equals 13 residues. Germline CDR1 reads SGHTA; CDR2 reads FQGNSA. With 3 bases removed from V and 2 bases from J, the gap between germline ends came to 5 bases. The CDR3 nucleotides read TGTGCCAGCAGCTTTCGAACTGGAAACACCATATATTTT. Amino acids: CASSFRTGNTIYF.

This chain links TRBV27 with TRBJ2-2; 13 nucleotides line up with TRBD2. With V trimmed by 4 bases and J by 4 bases, 3 bases remained unmatched. CDR1 is MNHEY and CDR2 is SMNVEV in the germline V gene (reference sequence). This CDR3 contains 16 residues. CDR3 sequence reads: CASSSGLAGVTGELFF. CDR3 in DNA: TGTGCCAGCAGTTCCGGACTAGCGGGAGTCACCGGGGAGCTGTTTTTT.

This clone is a singleton in its sample. The CDR3 here is CASSFLDREGNQPQHF. CDR3 DNA sequence: TGTGCCAGCAGTTTCCTGGACAGGGAAGGCAATCAGCCCCAGCATTTT. The V and J genes are TRBV28 and TRBJ1-5, with 8 bases aligning to TRBD1. CDR1 and CDR2 from the germline V gene are MDHEN and SYDVKM. V was pared by 3 bases and J by 2 bases, with 6 bases of the junction left unmatched. This CDR3 has 16 amino acids.

The DNA of the CDR3 is TGTGCCAGCAGTGAAATTATTAGCGGGAACACAGATACGCAGTATTTT. It codes for CASSEIISGNTDTQYF. The chain uses TRBV6-1 and TRBJ2-3; 8 nucleotides align to TRBD2. Trimming took 2 bases from V and 2 from J; bases not matched to a gene: 6. Per the germline V gene, CDR1 is MNHNS and CDR2 is SASEGT. There are 16 residues in the CDR3.

The chain couples TRBV7-2 to TRBJ2-7; TRBD2 matches at 14 bases. J lost 2 bases, V lost 5 bases, and 14 bases had no gene match. The V gene's germline CDR1 is SGHTA and CDR2 FQGNSA. There are 19 residues in the CDR3. CDR3: CASSAAGGTSGSAPYEQYF. In nucleotides, the CDR3 is TGTGCCAGCAGCGCCGCGGGCGGGACTAGCGGGAGTGCCCCCTACGAGCAGTACTTC.

The rearrangement uses TRBV29-1 and TRBJ1-3; perhaps TRBD1 as D (5 bases). The length of the CDR3 is 16 residues. V lost 2 bases and J lost 0, with 14 bases in between. The germline CDR1 and CDR2 sequences are SQVTM and ANQGSEA. The CDR3: CSVEKSRGYSGNTIYF. CDR3 DNA: TGCAGCGTTGAAAAGTCGCGGGGGTACTCTGGAAACACCATATATTTT. Full variable domain (rest looked up from reference TRBV29-1 and TRBJ1-3): SAVISQKPSRDICQRGTSLTIQCQVDSQVTMMFWYRQQPGQSLTLIATANQGSEATYESGFVIDKFPISRPNLTFSTLTVSNMSPEDSSIYLCSVEKSRGYSGNTIYFGEGSWLTVV.

The chain recombines TRBV6-1 with TRBJ2-7; D is possibly TRBD1 (5 bases). The ends were cut back, 3 bases at V and 2 bases at J, with 11 bases in the middle. Germline V lookup: CDR1 MNHNS, CDR2 SASEGT. The CDR3 sequence is 14 residues long. The CDR3 bases are TGTGCCAGCAGTGAGGCAGGGAACACCTACGAGCAGTACTTC. Protein sequence: CASSEAGNTYEQYF.

This clone came up once. The chain is built from TRBV7-2 and TRBJ2-3; 10 bases are a match to TRBD2. Trimming at V came to 5 bases and at J to 4 bases, leaving 6 bases not matched to a gene. The CDR3 runs to 15 residues. Germline V gene lookup returns CDR1 SGHTA and CDR2 FQGNSA. The CDR3 DNA follows: TGTGCCAGCAGCCGTACTAGCGGGATCGCAGATACGCAGTATTTT. Amino acids: CASSRTSGIADTQYF.

The chain links TRBV5-5 to TRBJ1-2; TRBD1 matches 11 bases. V gave up 4 bases and J gave up 5 bases; unmatched junction bases: 4. Germline V gene lookup returns CDR1 SGHKS and CDR2 YYEKEE (reference sequence). The CDR3 consists of 14 residues. The DNA of the CDR3 is TGTGCCAGCAGCATGGGGACAGGGGGTTATGGCTACACCTTC. Amino acid sequence: CASSMGTGGYGYTF. Based on the CDR3 plus reference TRBV5-5 and TRBJ1-2, the full variable domain is DAGVTQSPTHLIKTRGQQVTLRCSPISGHKSVSWYQQVLGQGPQFIFQYYEKEERGRGNFPDRFSARQFPNYSSELNVNALLLGDSALYLCASSMGTGGYGYTFGSGTRLTVV.

This sequence joins TRBV5-1 and TRBJ2-1; 12 nucleotides match TRBD2. CDR1 and CDR2 (germline): SGHRS, YFSETQ. The CDR3 has 19 residues. The junction had 16 bases not matched to a gene; V was cut back by 7 bases and J by 2 bases. The CDR3 loop reads CASSHLLAGGRGTYNEQFF. The CDR3 nucleotides read TGCGCCAGCTCCCATTTACTAGCGGGGGGCCGGGGAACCTACAATGAGCAGTTCTTC.

This chain links TRBV5-1 with TRBJ2-5, with TRBD1 identical over 8 bases. The CDR3 is made up of 13 amino acids. Germline CDR1 and CDR2: SGHRS and YFSETQ. The CDR3 here is CACRGQMGETQYF. The CDR3 coding sequence is TGCGCTTGCAGGGGGCAAATGGGAGAGACCCAGTACTTC.

In nucleotides, the CDR3 is TGTGCCAGCAGGCCGGACCGGGGTGGGGGAAAACTGTTTTTT. Translated, it gives CASRPDRGGGKLFF. The gene calls are TRBV2 and TRBJ1-4, with D possibly being TRBD1 (5 bases). V shed 6 bases and J shed 10 bases, with 18 bases lying between them. CDR3 length: 14 residues. Germline V CDR1 and CDR2: SNHLY, FYNNEI.